These 2 T cell receptor beta chains share one sample of origin, sequenced in a study of post-analysis software for immune sequencing data. Findings and limits, study-wide: Patients carried roughly 5 TRBV segments more frequently than controls did, and TRBV5-6, TRBV5-1 and TRBV20-1 were among them.

These TCRs' antigens remain unknown. Unique molecular identifiers were built into the TCR beta cDNA libraries. TCRdb ran MiXCR on the PCR reads and lists one entry per CDR3 protein. This sample has approximately 770,000 distinct CDR3 sequences, with roughly 50% found just once. Sequencing used blood. The source of these receptors is a girl aged 5-17 years with multiple sclerosis.

This clonotype was counted a few times. One end of the junction is discordant with germline, which a read error may explain. The chain couples TRBV12-3 or TRBV12-4 to TRBJ1-2, with TRBD1 as a possible D gene (6 bases). This CDR3 has 16 residues. In DNA form, the CDR3 reads TGTGCTAGCAGTTTAGATCGGGACACGTCCCTCTATGGCTACACCTTC. Its protein product is CASSLDRDTSLYGYTF.

This clonotype was observed a handful of times. The chain links TRBV12-3 or TRBV12-4 to TRBJ2-5; TRBD2 agrees at 8 bases. J gave up 11 bases and V 3 bases, and 2 bases lay outside the gene matches. CDR3 length: 11 amino acids. The CDR3 DNA reads as TGTGCCAGCAGTTTCCAGCGGGAGCAGTACTTC. As protein: CASSFQREQYF.